This T cell receptor beta chain is from a study of blood T cell repertoires in COVID-19. Study overall: The United States, Italy and Spain supplied acute and convalescent COVID-19 samples.

Per germline, CDR1 LGHDT and CDR2 YNNKEL (reference sequence). The V gene lost 3 bases and the J gene lost 3 bases, with 14 bases spanning the gap. The CDR3 is 15 residues long. TCRdb's table, derived via immunoSEQ multiplex PCR, lists solely in-frame clones and lacks some. Among 100,000 or so clones, 87% were seen once, and the ten largest hold roughly 2%. The genes are TRBV3-1 (or the pseudogene TRBV3-2) and TRBJ1-1, with D perhaps matching TRBD1 (5 bases). The receptor was isolated from a man in his forties or fifties with active COVID-19. Sequencing was performed on peripheral blood. CDR3 region: CASSQVGGMDTEAFF. The CDR3 DNA follows: TGTGCCAGCAGCCAGGTGGGGGGGATGGACACTGAAGCTTTCTTT.